What follows are 20 T cell receptor beta chains derived from one specimen sequenced in a study of blood T cell repertoires in COVID-19 (dated by TCRdb to the early 2020s). The method behind the library was the immunoSEQ multiplex PCR assay. This is the immuneACCESS table as TCRdb keeps it, with only in-frame sequences that have V and J called. A part of the clones is gone; compared with another copy, unresolved V genes explain less than half, and the rest is unexplained. This sample lists about 200,000 clones; more than 75% were detected once. Almost 5% of the sample goes to the ten largest clones. Input material: peripheral blood. The receptors were gathered from a woman of 80 years or more with acute or convalescent COVID-19.

The J gene is TRBJ2-1, the V gene TRBV5-4, with a weak D call TRBD2 (6 bases). V lost 3 bases and J 0 bases, leaving 10 bases between the germline ends. The CDR3 sequence is 15 residues long. Germline CDR1 is SGHNT and CDR2 is YYREEE (reference sequence). The CDR3 DNA follows: TGTGCCAGCAGCTCTACTAGCCGCTCCTACAATGAGCAGTTCTTC. As protein: CASSSTSRSYNEQFF.

This rearrangement joins TRBV4-3 to TRBJ2-4, with 13 positions matching TRBD2. The CDR3 totals 15 residues. Looked up from germline, CDR1 is LGHNA and CDR2 is YSLEER. The J segment lost 8 bases and the V segment lost 1 base, leaving 2 bases of the junction unmatched. CDR3 sequence: CASSQGTSGSYIQYF. The CDR3 nucleotides are TGCGCCAGCAGCCAAGGGACTAGCGGGAGTTACATTCAGTACTTC.

The V and J genes are TRBV19 and TRBJ2-7, with a possible D match to TRBD2 (5 bases). The V gene lost 5 bases and the J gene lost 0 bases, with 17 bases spanning the gap. The CDR3 spans 16 residues. Germline V gene sequence: CDR1 LNHDA, CDR2 SQIVND (reference sequence). The CDR3 loop reads CASSSPEARSSYEQYF. The CDR3 DNA reads as TGTGCCAGTAGTTCTCCGGAGGCCAGAAGCTCCTACGAGCAGTACTTC.

The rearrangement joins TRBV28 to TRBJ1-4, with D perhaps matching TRBD1 (5 bases). V gave up 6 bases and J gave up 11 bases, with 16 bases separating them. This CDR3 region has 13 residues. Germline CDR1 and CDR2: MDHEN and SYDVKM. CDR3 residues: CASSRPGVGKLFF. DNA for the CDR3: TGTGCCAGCAGCCGCCCGGGGGTTGGGAAACTGTTTTTT.

The chain employs TRBV6-2 or TRBV6-3 and TRBJ1-1, with no clear D. The CDR3 totals 16 residues. Germline CDR1 reads MNHEY; CDR2 reads SVGEGT. The V gene lost 0 bases and the J gene lost 6 bases, with 17 bases spanning the gap. In DNA, the CDR3 is TGTGCCAGCAGTTACTCGATCGCAGTCTCCCTGCCTGAAGCTTTCTTT. As protein: CASSYSIAVSLPEAFF.

The chain couples TRBV30 to TRBJ1-1; D unclear. The CDR3 covers 14 residues. Trimming removed 2 bases at V and 5 bases at J, with 15 bases between. Germline CDR1 reads GTSNPN; CDR2 reads SVGIG (reference sequence). In DNA, the CDR3 is TGTGCCTGGAGTTTAACCTCCTCGGGAACTGAAGCTTTCTTT. Protein product: CAWSLTSSGTEAFF.

This clone was found a few times. The V and J genes are TRBV5-1 and TRBJ1-1, with D unclear. Deletions cut 4 bases from V and 1 base from J, with 23 bases between. The CDR3 runs 18 residues. Germline CDR1 and CDR2: SGHRS and YFSETQ. CDR3 nucleotide sequence: TGCGCCAGCAGCCGTCAGGCAACGTCGGGAAGCTGGAACACTGAAGCTTTCTTT. It is translated as CASSRQATSGSWNTEAFF.

The chain recombines TRBV19 with TRBJ2-1, with TRBD2 as a possible D gene (6 bases). Germline CDR1 LNHDA, CDR2 SQIVND (reference sequence). V dropped 6 bases and J dropped 9 bases, with 12 bases sitting between them. The CDR3 spans 12 residues. The CDR3 nucleotides read TGTGCCAGTAGAGGGACTTTGAGTGAGCAGTTCTTC. This sequence encodes CASRGTLSEQFF.

Comments on this clone: Other DNA sequences in this specimen translate into the identical CDR3. The gene calls are TRBV29-1 and TRBJ1-1; no clear D gene. Between the trimmed V and J ends, which lost 2 bases and 0 bases, there was a span of 7 bases. Germline V gene lookup returns CDR1 SQVTM and CDR2 ANQGSEA. CDR3 length: 13 residues. CDR3: CSVEKDMNTEAFF. The CDR3 region has the DNA TGCAGCGTTGAAAAAGACATGAACACTGAAGCTTTCTTT.

This clone has only a few counts. The chain is built from TRBV9 and TRBJ2-7; tentative D call: TRBD2 (5 bases). Per the germline V gene, CDR1 is SGDLS and CDR2 is YYNGEE. This CDR3 comprises 15 residues. The V and J ends lost 4 bases and 0 bases respectively, with 14 bases between them. As DNA, the CDR3 is TGTGCCAGCAGCCGTCAGTATGGGAGCTCCTACGAGCAGTACTTC. It codes for CASSRQYGSSYEQYF.

This clone was seen a single time. Other nucleotide sequences in the sample specify the same CDR3. This sequence joins TRBV7-2 and TRBJ2-7; TRBD2 aligns across 8 bases. This CDR3 is 14 amino acids long. Germline CDR1 and CDR2: SGHTA and FQGNSA. The J segment lost 1 base and the V segment lost 5 bases, leaving 4 bases of the junction unmatched. CDR3 nucleotides: TGTGCCAGCAGCACCAGCGGGAGTTCCTACGAGCAGTACTTC. Its translation: CASSTSGSSYEQYF.

The chain recombines TRBV5-1 with TRBJ1-2; TRBD1 might be the D (6 bases). The V end was cut by 2 bases, the J end by 7 bases, with 15 bases between. The germline V gene has CDR1 SGHRS and CDR2 YFSETQ. The CDR3 loop spans 14 amino acids. The CDR3 nucleotides are TGCGCCAGCAGCTTTGGGGGCGAAGTTGGTGGCTACACCTTC. Residues: CASSFGGEVGGYTF.

The chain joins TRBV6-5 to TRBJ1-6; TRBD1 matches 9 bases. This CDR3 has 14 residues. Losses at the gene ends were 6 bases for V and 7 bases for J; bases not matched to a gene: 4. Germline V gene sequence: CDR1 MNHEY, CDR2 SVGAGI. CDR3: CASRAGTGNSPLHF. CDR3 sequence (DNA): TGTGCCAGCAGGGCCGGGACAGGGAATTCACCCCTCCACTTT.

This sequence joins TRBV9 and TRBJ1-2, with D perhaps TRBD1 (6 bases). The CDR3 loop spans 14 amino acids. Germline V gene sequence: CDR1 SGDLS, CDR2 YYNGEE. The germline V and J ends were trimmed by 6 bases and 8 bases, with 20 bases remaining between them. CDR3 DNA sequence: TGTGCCAGCACCAAAACGAACAGGGTCGAGGGCTACACCTTC. It codes for CASTKTNRVEGYTF.

In DNA form, the CDR3 reads TGTGCCAGCAGCTCGAACCCAGCGGGAGTTTTCGAGACCCAGTACTTC. Translation gives CASSSNPAGVFETQYF. This rearrangement joins TRBV7-8 to TRBJ2-5; 8 bases line up with TRBD2. The ends lost 4 bases at V and 5 bases at J; junction bases unmatched: 12. Germline V gene sequence: CDR1 SGHVS, CDR2 FQNEAQ. There are 16 residues in the CDR3.

The chain carries TRBV3-1 (or the pseudogene TRBV3-2) and TRBJ1-2; the match to TRBD1 covers 7 bases. V lost 1 base and J lost 7; bases outside the gene matches: 9. This CDR3 region has 15 residues. Germline V lookup: CDR1 LGHDT, CDR2 YNNKEL (reference sequence). CDR3: CASSQGSQGQRGYTF. The CDR3 DNA reads TGTGCCAGCAGCCAAGGTTCACAGGGGCAGCGTGGCTACACCTTC.

With regard to this clone: Its ends do not fully match the called genes, so a read error is possible. J is TRBJ2-5 and V is TRBV27; the D gene is possibly TRBD1 (6 bases). The germline gives CDR1 MNHEY, CDR2 SMNVEV (reference sequence). The CDR3 length is 15 residues. This chain's CDR3 is CASSWGHGLQGTQYF. The CDR3, as DNA: TGTGCCAGCAGTTGGGGACACGGGCTTCAAGGGACCCAGTACTTC.

The gene calls are TRBV7-9 and TRBJ1-5; D is unclear. The V end lost 6 bases, the J end lost 3 bases, and 6 bases lay between the germline ends. The V gene's germline CDR1 is SEHNR and CDR2 FQNEAQ (reference sequence). The CDR3 totals 12 residues. This chain's CDR3 is CASSPNNQPQHF. DNA of the CDR3: TGTGCCAGCAGTCCTAACAATCAGCCCCAGCATTTT.

This sequence joins TRBV7-2 and TRBJ1-1; D may be TRBD1 (6 bases). The V gene's germline CDR1 is SGHTA and CDR2 FQGNSA. This CDR3 is 13 amino acids long. V was shortened by 3 bases and J by 4 bases, with 9 bases between the two germline ends. CDR3: CASSFKGVTEAFF. CDR3 nucleotide sequence: TGTGCCAGCAGCTTCAAGGGGGTCACTGAAGCTTTCTTT.

The gene calls are TRBV19 and TRBJ1-2; tentative D call: TRBD1 (5 bases). Germline CDR1 is LNHDA and CDR2 is SQIVND (reference sequence). Trimming took off 7 bases at V and 8 bases at J, with 26 bases between the two ends. The CDR3 has 16 amino acids. CDR3 protein: CASTTLDVGAWHGYTF. Here the CDR3 DNA reads TGTGCCAGTACCACATTGGACGTAGGGGCGTGGCACGGCTACACCTTC.